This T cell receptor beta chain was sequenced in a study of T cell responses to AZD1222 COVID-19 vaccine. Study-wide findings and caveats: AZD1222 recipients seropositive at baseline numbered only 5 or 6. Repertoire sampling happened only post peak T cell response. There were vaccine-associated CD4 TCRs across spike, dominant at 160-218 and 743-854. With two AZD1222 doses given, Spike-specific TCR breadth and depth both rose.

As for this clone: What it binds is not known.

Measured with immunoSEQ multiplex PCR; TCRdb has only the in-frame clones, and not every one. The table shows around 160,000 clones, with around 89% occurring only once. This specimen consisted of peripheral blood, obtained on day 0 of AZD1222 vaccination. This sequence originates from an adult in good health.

CDR3 amino acids: CASTQAGGAGNTIYF. DNA for the CDR3: TGTGCCAGCACCCAAGCGGGGGGCGCTGGAAACACCATATATTTT. The chain is built from TRBV7-9 and TRBJ1-3; tentative D call: TRBD1 (6 bases). CDR3 size: 15 residues. Trimming cost V 7 bases and J 2 bases, with 15 bases left between them. Germline CDR1 is SEHNR and CDR2 is FQNEAQ (reference sequence).